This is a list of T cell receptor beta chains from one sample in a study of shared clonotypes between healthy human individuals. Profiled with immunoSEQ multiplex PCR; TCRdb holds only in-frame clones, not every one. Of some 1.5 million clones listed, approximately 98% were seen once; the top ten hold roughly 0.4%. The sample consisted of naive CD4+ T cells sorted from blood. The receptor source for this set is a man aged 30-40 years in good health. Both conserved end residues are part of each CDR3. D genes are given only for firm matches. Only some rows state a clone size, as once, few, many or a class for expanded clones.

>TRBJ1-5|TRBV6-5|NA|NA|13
TGTGCCAGCAGTCAGGGGCTGGATCAGCCCCAGCATTTT
CASSQGLDQPQHF
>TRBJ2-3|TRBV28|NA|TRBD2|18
TGTGCCAGCAAACAGTGGCTAGCGGGAGGGCCCGGCACAGATACGCAGTATTTT
CASKQWLAGGPGTDTQYF
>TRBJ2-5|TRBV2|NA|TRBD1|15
TGTGCCAGCAGTGAAGGGGGACAGGGACAAGAGACCCAGTACTTC
CASSEGGQGQETQYF
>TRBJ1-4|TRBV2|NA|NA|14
TGTGCCAGCAATAAATGGGGGGAGGATGAAAAACTGTTTTTT
CASNKWGEDEKLFF
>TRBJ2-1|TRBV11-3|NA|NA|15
TGTGCCAGCAGCCCCGGCGGGGTTGCCGACAATGAGCAGTTCTTC
CASSPGGVADNEQFF
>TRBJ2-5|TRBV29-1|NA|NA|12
TGCAGCGTTGCGGCAGGACAAGAGACCCAGTACTTC
CSVAAGQETQYF
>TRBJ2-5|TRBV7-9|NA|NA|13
TGTGCCAGCAGCTTGACAGCGGGAGAGACCCAGTACTTC
CASSLTAGETQYF
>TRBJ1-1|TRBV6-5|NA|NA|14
TGTGCCAGCAGTTACGCCGGTCCAAACACTGAAGCTTTCTTT
CASSYAGPNTEAFF
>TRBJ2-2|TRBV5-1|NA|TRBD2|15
TGCGCCAGCAGCTTAGCGGGAGGGAACACCGGGGAGCTGTTTTTT
CASSLAGGNTGELFF
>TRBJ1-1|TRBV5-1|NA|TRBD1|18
TGCGCCAGCAGCTTACAGCCGGGACAGGGGGTCACGAACACTGAAGCTTTCTTT
CASSLQPGQGVTNTEAFF
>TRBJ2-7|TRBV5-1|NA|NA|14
TGCGCCAGCAGCTTGGGAGGGCCGGGTTTAGAGCAGTACTTC
CASSLGGPGLEQYF
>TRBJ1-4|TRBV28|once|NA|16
TGTGCCAGCAGTTTATTTAGGGGCCAGCTTAATGAAAAACTGTTTTTT
CASSLFRGQLNEKLFF
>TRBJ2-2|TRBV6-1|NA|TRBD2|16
TGTGCCAGCAGTGAAGGACTAGCGTCGAACACCGGGGAGCTGTTTTTT
CASSEGLASNTGELFF
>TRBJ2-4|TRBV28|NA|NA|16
TGTGCCAGCAGTTCCCCTAGTCTGGATGGCAAAAACATTCAGTACTTC
CASSSPSLDGKNIQYF
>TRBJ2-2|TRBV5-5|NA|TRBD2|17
TGTGCCAGCAGCCTTAGCGGGAGGGCCCTGAACACCGGGGAGCTGTTTTTT
CASSLSGRALNTGELFF
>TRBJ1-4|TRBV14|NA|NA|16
TGTGCCAGCAGCCACCGTCTACAGTTGGGCCTTGAAAAACTGTTTTTT
CASSHRLQLGLEKLFF
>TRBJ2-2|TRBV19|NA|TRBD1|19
TGTGCCAGTAGTTCCCCCGGGCGTCGGACAGGGGCGGACACCGGGGAGCTGTTTTTT
CASSSPGRRTGADTGELFF
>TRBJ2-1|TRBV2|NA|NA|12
TGTGCCAGCAGTGACTTCAACAATGAGCAGTTCTTC
CASSDFNNEQFF
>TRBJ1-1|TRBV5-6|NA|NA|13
TGTGCCAGCAGCTTACAGGGTGTTAGTTCGGCTTTCTTT
CASSLQGVSSAFF
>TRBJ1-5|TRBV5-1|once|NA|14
TGCGCCAGCAGCTTGGGGCAGGGTGATCAGCCCCAGCATTTT
CASSLGQGDQPQHF
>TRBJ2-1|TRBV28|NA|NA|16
TGTGCCAGCAGTTTGGCCGGCGCTAGCTCCTACAATGAGCAGTTCTTC
CASSLAGASSYNEQFF
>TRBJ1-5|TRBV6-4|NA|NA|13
TGTGCCAGCAAGACAGGTGCTAATCAGCCCCAGCATTTT
CASKTGANQPQHF
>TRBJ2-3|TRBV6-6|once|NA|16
TGTGCCAGCAGTTACGGGGGGCATAGAGTTGAAGATACGCAGTATTTT
CASSYGGHRVEDTQYF
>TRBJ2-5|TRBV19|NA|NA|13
TGTGCCAGTAGTATAGCCTCCAGCCAGACCCAGTACTTC
CASSIASSQTQYF
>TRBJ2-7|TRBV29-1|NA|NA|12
TGCAGCGGCCGGGACACTTCCTACGAGCAGTACTTC
CSGRDTSYEQYF
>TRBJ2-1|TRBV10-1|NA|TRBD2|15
TGCGCCAGCAGTGGACCGGGACTAGCAGGCAATGAGCAGTTCTTC
CASSGPGLAGNEQFF
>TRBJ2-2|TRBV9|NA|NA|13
TGTGCCAGCAGCGGATTCGACACCGGGGAGCTGTTTTTT
CASSGFDTGELFF
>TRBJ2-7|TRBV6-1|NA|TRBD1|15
TGTGCCAGCAGTTGGACAGGGGGCGACCTCTACGAGCAGTACTTC
CASSWTGGDLYEQYF
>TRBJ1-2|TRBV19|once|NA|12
TGTGCCAGTATCGGACAGTTCTATGGCTACACCTTC
CASIGQFYGYTF
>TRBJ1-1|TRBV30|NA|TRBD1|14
TGTGCCTCATCCGTAGGACAGGGATTTGCTGAAGCTTTCTTT
CASSVGQGFAEAFF
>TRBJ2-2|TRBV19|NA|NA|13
TGTGCCACCTCGACTTTCAACACCGGGGAGCTGTTTTTT
CATSTFNTGELFF
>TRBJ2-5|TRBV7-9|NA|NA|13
TGTGCCAGCAGCTTAGGCGGGGCCCGAGAGGAGTACTTC
CASSLGGAREEYF
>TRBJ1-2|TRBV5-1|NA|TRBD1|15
TGCGCCAGCAGCGTGGGCTCGACAGGGGGCTATGGCTACACCTTC
CASSVGSTGGYGYTF
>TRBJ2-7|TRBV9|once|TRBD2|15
TGTGCCAGCAGCCAACACGGGACTAGCGGGAGCGAGCAGTACTTC
CASSQHGTSGSEQYF
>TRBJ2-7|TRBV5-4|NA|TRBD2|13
TGTGCCAGCAGTAAGGGAGGGATTTACGAGCAGTACTTC
CASSKGGIYEQYF
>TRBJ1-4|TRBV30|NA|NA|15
TGTGCCTGCCCCTACGCGGTTGCGGGGACTGAAAAACTGTTTTTT
CACPYAVAGTEKLFF
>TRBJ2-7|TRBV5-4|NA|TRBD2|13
TGTGCCAGCAGCTTGTCGACTAGCCACGAGCAGTACTTC
CASSLSTSHEQYF
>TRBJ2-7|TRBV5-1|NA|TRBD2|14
TGCGCCACCAACAGATCCGCGGGGGACTACGAGCAGTACTTC
CATNRSAGDYEQYF
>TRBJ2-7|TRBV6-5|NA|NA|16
TGTGCCAGCAGTTACTCGATGTTCCTACCGGGCCACGAGCAGTACTTC
CASSYSMFLPGHEQYF
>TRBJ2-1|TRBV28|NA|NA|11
TGTGCCAGCCCTGGGCGGAATGAGCAGTTCTTC
CASPGRNEQFF
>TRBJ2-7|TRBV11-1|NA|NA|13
TGTGCCAGCAGCCACAGGGCCCCCTACGAGCAGTACTTC
CASSHRAPYEQYF
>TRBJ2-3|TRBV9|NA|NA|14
TGTGCCAGCAGCGCCAGACTGTACACAGATACGCAGTATTTT
CASSARLYTDTQYF
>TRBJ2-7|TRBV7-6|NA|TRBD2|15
TGTGCCAGCAGGCGGACTAGCGGGAGTCACTACGAGCAGTACTTC
CASRRTSGSHYEQYF
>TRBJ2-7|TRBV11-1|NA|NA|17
TGTGCCAGCAGCCCAAAGATCGCCAGGCCCTCCGGTGGCGAGCAGTACTTC
CASSPKIARPSGGEQYF
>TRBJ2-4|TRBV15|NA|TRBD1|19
TGTGCCACCAGCAAGTCCGGGACAGGGGGCTTGCTAGCCAAAAACATTCAGTACTTC
CATSKSGTGGLLAKNIQYF